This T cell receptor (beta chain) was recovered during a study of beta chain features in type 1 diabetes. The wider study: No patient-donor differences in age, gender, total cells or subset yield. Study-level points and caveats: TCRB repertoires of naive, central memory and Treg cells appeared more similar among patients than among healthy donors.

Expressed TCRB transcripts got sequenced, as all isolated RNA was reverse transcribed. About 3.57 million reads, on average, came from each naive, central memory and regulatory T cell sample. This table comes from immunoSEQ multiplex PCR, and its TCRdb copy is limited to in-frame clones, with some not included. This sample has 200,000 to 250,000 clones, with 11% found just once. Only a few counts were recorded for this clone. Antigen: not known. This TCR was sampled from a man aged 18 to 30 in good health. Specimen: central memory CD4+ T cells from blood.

The CDR3 bases are TGCGCCAGCAGCTCCGGATTGGAAGAGACCCAGTACTTC. Translating gives CASSSGLEETQYF. The V gene is TRBV5-1, the J gene TRBJ2-5; D is unresolved. The CDR3 totals 13 residues. The germline V gene encodes CDR1 SGHRS and CDR2 YFSETQ. Trimming pared 3 bases from V and 3 bases from J, leaving 9 bases between. Full variable domain (remainder filled in from reference TRBV5-1 and TRBJ2-5): KAGVTQTPRYLIKTRGQQVTLSCSPISGHRSVSWYQQTPGQGLQFLFEYFSETQRNKGNFPGRFSGRQFSNSRSEMNVSTLELGDSALYLCASSSGLEETQYFGPGTRLLVL.